The subject of this entry is one T cell receptor beta chain. This entry comes from a study of blood T cell repertoires in COVID-19. Across the study: PBMCs, B-cell-depleted T cells, or T cells provided the cDNA or gDNA that made up the material.

Recruits, aged roughly 18 to 95 years, lived in 20 to 30 US areas. Exposed enrollees had met someone with a PCR-confirmed or clinician-diagnosed COVID-19 case at some point within the 2 weeks before study entry. Authors' processing steps: Reference gene primer amplification yielded estimated nucleated cell counts. Method: immunoSEQ multiplex PCR; TCRdb's copy keeps in-frame clones and lacks some. V and J calls and clone size are those listed in that table; D and trimming were worked out from the DNA. There are over 250,000 clones in the sample; roughly 80% occur only once, and more than 4% lies in the top ten. The clonotype originates from a man between 40 and 49 years old who had been exposed to COVID-19. The sequenced material came from PBMCs or T cells enriched from blood (not recorded which).

Written as DNA, the CDR3 is TGCGCCAGCAGCCAAGAGACAGGGGAAAGATCCTACGAGCAGTACTTC. As protein: CASSQETGERSYEQYF. This chain joins TRBV4-1 and TRBJ2-7, with 8 positions matching TRBD1. J was trimmed by 1 base and V by 0 bases; bases with no gene match: 5. Per germline, CDR1 MGHRA and CDR2 YSYEKL. CDR3 size: 16 residues.